The clone carrying this TCR beta chain occurred a few times. This record belongs to a study of T cell repertoires in cytomegalovirus infection. V shed 0 bases and J shed 3 bases, with 11 bases lying between them. Germline loops: CDR1 SQVTM, CDR2 ANQGSEA. The CDR3 totals 14 residues. TCRdb processed the reads anew with MiXCR; each CDR3 protein has one entry. The sample lists roughly 250,000 distinct CDR3 sequences; 12% were seen once. The sequenced sample was PBMCs. The receptor comes from a human donor in good health (CMV status not recorded). Some clones in this sample may be carry-over from other donors' samples. The rearrangement uses TRBV29-1 and TRBJ2-5; D is unclear. This CDR3 is CSVEDRRLEETQYF. DNA for the CDR3: TGCAGCGTTGAAGACAGACGCCTAGAAGAGACCCAGTACTTC.